This T cell receptor (beta chain) came from a study of blood T cell repertoires in COVID-19. Turning to the study itself: Sites across the United States, Italy and Spain contributed samples from acute and convalescent COVID-19. T cells, B-cell-depleted T cells, or PBMCs provided the cDNA or gDNA that served as material.

V lost 4 bases and J lost 1; bases outside the gene matches: 5. The CDR3 runs to 15 residues. CDR1 is SGHRS and CDR2 is YFSETQ in the germline V gene. In the original workflow: Estimated nucleated cell counts came from reference gene primer amplification. The protocol was immunoSEQ multiplex PCR, while the TCRdb copy is restricted to in-frame clones and leaves out a portion. V and J calls and clone size follow that table, whereas D and trimming were derived from the DNA. The sample carries 90,000 to 120,000 clones, just over 90% recorded once. The sequenced sample was peripheral blood. This chain uses TRBV5-1 with TRBJ2-3; 8 bases fit TRBD1. This sequence was found in a man aged 55 to 69 with acute or convalescent COVID-19. Here the CDR3 reads CASSRPGQGTDTQYF. In DNA form, the CDR3 reads TGCGCCAGCAGCCGCCCGGGACAGGGCACAGATACGCAGTATTTT. The full variable domain, completed using reference TRBV5-1 and TRBJ2-3, is KAGVTQTPRYLIKTRGQQVTLSCSPISGHRSVSWYQQTPGQGLQFLFEYFSETQRNKGNFPGRFSGRQFSNSRSEMNVSTLELGDSALYLCASSRPGQGTDTQYFGPGTRLTVL.